This T cell receptor beta chain originates from a study of PD-1 blockade in classical Hodgkin lymphoma. Study conclusions and caveats: It was among complete responders that baseline diversity resembled that of newly diagnosed patients. In newly diagnosed patients, baseline TCR diversity was reportedly below that of healthy donors. Nothing has yet pinned down what causes the repertoire differences, possibly disease activity or prior therapy.

Produced via immunoSEQ multiplex PCR; TCRdb's table is partial and in-frame only. The sample contains tens of thousands of clones, just over 90% of which appear only once. Patients all relapsed after autologous stem cell transplantation, and there was variation in brentuximab vedotin exposure. Looked up from germline, CDR1 is SNHLY and CDR2 is FYNNEI. CDR3 length: 13 amino acids. V shed 2 bases and J shed 2 bases, with 6 bases lying between them. As to this clone: Its antigen is unidentified.

This clonotype originated in a human donor with classical Hodgkin lymphoma. This chain links TRBV2 with TRBJ1-2; D not certain. The specimen was peripheral blood mononuclear cells (PBMCs), collected at baseline. CDR3 residues: CASSEYQNYGYTF. CDR3 coding DNA: TGTGCCAGCAGTGAATACCAAAACTATGGCTACACCTTC. The full variable domain, completed using reference TRBV2 and TRBJ1-2, is EPEVTQTPSHQVTQMGQEVILRCVPISNHLYFYWYRQILGQKVEFLVSFYNNEISEKSEIFDDQFSVERPDGSNFTLKIRSTKLEDSAMYFCASSEYQNYGYTFGSGTRLTVV.